This is a list of T cell receptor beta chains from one sample in a study of T cell changes during pregnancy in multiple sclerosis. TCRdb's table, derived via immunoSEQ multiplex PCR, lists solely in-frame clones and lacks some. The table shows around 110,000 clones, with 80% to 95% occurring only once. The starting material was peripheral blood, obtained in the third trimester of pregnancy. These receptors all come from a female donor with multiple sclerosis, enrolled in a pregnancy study. The CDR3 runs from the conserved cysteine through the conserved F or W. D genes are given only for firm matches. A clone size is listed for some rows: how often the clone was seen (once, few, many), or a class if it is expanded.

v_gene: TRBV18
abundance: -
d_gene: TRBD1
j_gene: TRBJ1-4
CDR3aa: CASSPPQAGGEKLFF
CDR3nt: TGTGCCAGCTCACCACCGCAGGCAGGGGGAGAAAAACTGTTTTTT

v_gene: TRBV27
abundance: -
d_gene: -
j_gene: TRBJ2-3
CDR3aa: CASSRSGILITDTQYF
CDR3nt: TGTGCCAGCAGTAGGTCGGGAATTCTTATAACAGATACGCAGTATTTT

v_gene: TRBV7-3
abundance: -
d_gene: -
j_gene: TRBJ2-3
CDR3aa: CASGAGRTDTQYF
CDR3nt: TGTGCCAGCGGGGCGGGACGCACAGATACGCAGTATTTT

v_gene: TRBV7-6
abundance: -
d_gene: TRBD1
j_gene: TRBJ1-4
CDR3aa: CASSPAGTGLEKLFF
CDR3nt: TGTGCCAGCAGCCCGGCCGGGACAGGGCTTGAAAAACTGTTTTTT

v_gene: TRBV5-6
abundance: -
d_gene: TRBD2
j_gene: TRBJ2-6
CDR3aa: CASSTPTSGSAGANVLTF
CDR3nt: TGTGCCAGCAGCACCCCGACTAGCGGGAGTGCTGGGGCCAACGTCCTGACTTTC

v_gene: TRBV6-6
abundance: -
d_gene: -
j_gene: TRBJ2-5
CDR3aa: CASSYQAGTQETQYF
CDR3nt: TGTGCCAGCAGTTACCAAGCGGGGACACAAGAGACCCAGTACTTC

v_gene: TRBV15
abundance: -
d_gene: TRBD1
j_gene: TRBJ2-1
CDR3aa: CATSRILQGEDEQFF
CDR3nt: TGTGCCACCAGCAGAATCCTACAGGGGGAGGATGAGCAGTTCTTC

v_gene: TRBV9
abundance: -
d_gene: -
j_gene: TRBJ1-2
CDR3aa: CASSVGAAPQSHGYTF
CDR3nt: TGTGCCAGCAGCGTAGGCGCAGCGCCGCAATCCCATGGCTACACCTTC

v_gene: TRBV5-1
abundance: -
d_gene: -
j_gene: TRBJ2-3
CDR3aa: CASSWAPGSGTDTQYF
CDR3nt: TGCGCCAGCAGCTGGGCCCCAGGGTCGGGCACAGATACGCAGTATTTT

v_gene: TRBV11-1
abundance: -
d_gene: -
j_gene: TRBJ2-2
CDR3aa: CASSLVRTGELFF
CDR3nt: TGTGCCAGCAGCTTAGTGCGGACCGGGGAGCTGTTTTTT

v_gene: TRBV30
abundance: -
d_gene: TRBD1
j_gene: TRBJ1-1
CDR3aa: CAWSPGGAVGTEAFF
CDR3nt: TGTGCCTGGAGTCCAGGGGGCGCGGTGGGCACTGAAGCTTTCTTT

v_gene: TRBV5-5
abundance: -
d_gene: -
j_gene: TRBJ1-1
CDR3aa: CASSLDRLREAFF
CDR3nt: TGTGCCAGCAGCTTGGACCGTCTAAGGGAGGCTTTCTTT

v_gene: TRBV19
abundance: -
d_gene: TRBD2
j_gene: TRBJ2-5
CDR3aa: CASSMVGLARQETQYF
CDR3nt: TGTGCCAGTAGTATGGTGGGACTAGCGAGACAAGAGACCCAGTACTTC

v_gene: TRBV5-4
abundance: -
d_gene: TRBD1
j_gene: TRBJ2-5
CDR3aa: CASSLDRVQETQYF
CDR3nt: TGTGCCAGCAGCCTCGACAGGGTCCAAGAGACCCAGTACTTC

v_gene: TRBV6-6
abundance: -
d_gene: -
j_gene: TRBJ2-1
CDR3aa: CASRARMVYNEQFF
CDR3nt: TGTGCCAGCAGAGCGAGAATGGTGTACAATGAGCAGTTCTTC

v_gene: TRBV7-8
abundance: -
d_gene: TRBD2
j_gene: TRBJ2-3
CDR3aa: CASSLLAGLTDTQYF
CDR3nt: TGTGCCAGCAGCCTACTAGCGGGCCTCACAGATACGCAGTATTTT

v_gene: TRBV6-1
abundance: -
d_gene: -
j_gene: TRBJ2-3
CDR3aa: CASSLTDTQYF
CDR3nt: TGTGCCAGCAGCCTAACAGATACGCAGTATTTT

v_gene: TRBV5-8
abundance: -
d_gene: -
j_gene: TRBJ1-5
CDR3aa: CASSLRASQPQHF
CDR3nt: TGTGCCAGCAGCCTCCGCGCTTCTCAGCCCCAGCATTTT

v_gene: TRBV25-1
abundance: -
d_gene: -
j_gene: TRBJ1-2
CDR3aa: CASSGQVYGYTF
CDR3nt: TGTGCCAGCAGTGGACAGGTCTATGGCTACACCTTC

v_gene: TRBV9
abundance: -
d_gene: TRBD1
j_gene: TRBJ2-7
CDR3aa: CASSEGTGSSYEQYF
CDR3nt: TGTGCCAGCAGCGAGGGGACAGGCTCTTCCTACGAGCAGTACTTC

v_gene: TRBV5-4
abundance: -
d_gene: TRBD2
j_gene: TRBJ2-1
CDR3aa: CASSPGGWSDNEQFF
CDR3nt: TGTGCCAGCAGCCCGGGGGGGTGGTCAGACAATGAGCAGTTCTTC

v_gene: TRBV9
abundance: -
d_gene: TRBD2
j_gene: TRBJ2-2
CDR3aa: CASSPHSGVTGELFF
CDR3nt: TGTGCCAGCAGCCCCCATAGCGGGGTGACCGGGGAGCTGTTTTTT

v_gene: TRBV11-2
abundance: -
d_gene: TRBD1
j_gene: TRBJ2-7
CDR3aa: CASSLGTVPYEQYF
CDR3nt: TGTGCCAGCAGCTTGGGGACAGTGCCCTACGAGCAGTACTTC

v_gene: TRBV6-1
abundance: -
d_gene: TRBD1
j_gene: TRBJ1-2
CDR3aa: CASSTGGIYGYTF
CDR3nt: TGTGCCAGCTCAACAGGGGGCATCTATGGCTACACCTTC

v_gene: TRBV5-1
abundance: -
d_gene: TRBD1
j_gene: TRBJ2-2
CDR3aa: CASSLGSSAGGLHGELFF
CDR3nt: TGCGCCAGCAGCTTGGGAAGTAGCGCAGGGGGCCTTCACGGGGAGCTGTTTTTT

v_gene: TRBV7-3
abundance: -
d_gene: TRBD2
j_gene: TRBJ2-7
CDR3aa: CASSLTGGTTSYEQYF
CDR3nt: TGTGCCAGCAGCCTTACCGGCGGGACTACCTCCTACGAGCAGTACTTC

v_gene: TRBV5-1
abundance: -
d_gene: TRBD1
j_gene: TRBJ1-2
CDR3aa: CASRRDRDGYGYTF
CDR3nt: TGCGCCAGCAGGAGGGACAGGGATGGCTATGGCTACACCTTC

v_gene: TRBV7-9
abundance: -
d_gene: -
j_gene: TRBJ1-2
CDR3aa: CASSPGLRYGYTF
CDR3nt: TGTGCCAGCAGCCCGGGGTTGAGGTATGGCTACACCTTC

v_gene: TRBV2
abundance: -
d_gene: -
j_gene: TRBJ2-3
CDR3aa: CASSHGGPPQPF
CDR3nt: TGTGCCAGCAGCCACGGAGGCCCTCCCCAGCCTTTT

v_gene: TRBV27
abundance: -
d_gene: -
j_gene: TRBJ2-1
CDR3aa: CASRTNYGGEQFF
CDR3nt: TGTGCCAGCAGAACTAATTACGGAGGGGAGCAGTTCTTC

v_gene: TRBV6-5
abundance: -
d_gene: TRBD2
j_gene: TRBJ2-1
CDR3aa: CVMGGRDNEQFF
CDR3nt: TGTGTGATGGGCGGGAGGGACAATGAGCAGTTCTTC

v_gene: TRBV19
abundance: -
d_gene: -
j_gene: TRBJ2-1
CDR3aa: CASSTLGGGGLSYNEQFF
CDR3nt: TGTGCCAGTAGTACGTTAGGAGGGGGGGGCTTGTCCTACAATGAGCAGTTCTTC

v_gene: TRBV5-1
abundance: once
d_gene: TRBD2
j_gene: TRBJ2-5
CDR3aa: CASSRREEQETQYF
CDR3nt: TGCGCCAGCAGCCGCCGGGAGGAACAAGAGACCCAGTACTTC

v_gene: TRBV27
abundance: -
d_gene: -
j_gene: TRBJ1-2
CDR3aa: CASSPTGYGGYGYTF
CDR3nt: TGTGCCAGCAGTCCCACAGGGTACGGGGGGTATGGCTACACCTTC

v_gene: TRBV11-2
abundance: few
d_gene: -
j_gene: TRBJ1-5
CDR3aa: CASSLETGVAQHF
CDR3nt: TGTGCCAGCAGCTTAGAGACAGGTGTGGCCCAGCATTTT

v_gene: TRBV2
abundance: -
d_gene: TRBD1
j_gene: TRBJ2-7
CDR3aa: CASRKDRAYEQYF
CDR3nt: TGTGCCAGCAGGAAAGACAGGGCCTACGAGCAGTACTTC

v_gene: TRBV9
abundance: -
d_gene: -
j_gene: TRBJ2-7
CDR3aa: CASSVDAGLSSYEQYF
CDR3nt: TGTGCCAGCAGCGTAGATGCGGGACTTAGCTCCTACGAGCAGTACTTC

v_gene: TRBV7-9
abundance: -
d_gene: TRBD2
j_gene: TRBJ2-3
CDR3aa: CASSLAKSGGGLTDTQYF
CDR3nt: TGTGCCAGCAGCTTAGCGAAGTCGGGGGGGGGCTTGACAGATACGCAGTATTTT

v_gene: TRBV7-8
abundance: once
d_gene: -
j_gene: TRBJ2-7
CDR3aa: CASSSLTGFNEQYF
CDR3nt: TGTGCCAGCAGCTCCCTTACAGGGTTCAACGAGCAGTACTTC

v_gene: TRBV5-6
abundance: -
d_gene: -
j_gene: TRBJ2-2
CDR3aa: CASSLVRGRVGELFF
CDR3nt: TGTGCCAGCAGCTTGGTCCGGGGAAGGGTCGGGGAGCTGTTTTTT

v_gene: TRBV5-1
abundance: -
d_gene: TRBD2
j_gene: TRBJ2-7
CDR3aa: CASSLESVGPSGISYEQYF
CDR3nt: TGCGCCAGCAGCTTAGAGTCCGTCGGCCCTAGCGGTATTTCCTACGAGCAGTACTTC

v_gene: TRBV5-6
abundance: -
d_gene: -
j_gene: TRBJ1-1
CDR3aa: CASSYAGRMNTEAFF
CDR3nt: TGTGCCAGCAGCTACGCGGGACGTATGAACACTGAAGCTTTCTTT

v_gene: TRBV6-5
abundance: -
d_gene: -
j_gene: TRBJ1-5
CDR3aa: CASSYGGEGQPQHF
CDR3nt: TGTGCCAGCAGTTACGGGGGGGAGGGACAGCCCCAGCATTTT

v_gene: TRBV19
abundance: -
d_gene: TRBD2
j_gene: TRBJ2-7
CDR3aa: CASSMREGTYEQYF
CDR3nt: TGTGCCAGTAGTATGAGGGAGGGGACCTACGAGCAGTACTTC

v_gene: TRBV2
abundance: -
d_gene: -
j_gene: TRBJ2-1
CDR3aa: CASTEVELAYNEQFF
CDR3nt: TGTGCCAGCACCGAAGTAGAGCTAGCTTACAATGAGCAGTTCTTC

v_gene: TRBV27
abundance: -
d_gene: TRBD1
j_gene: TRBJ2-1
CDR3aa: CASSLTDRGLIDEQFF
CDR3nt: TGTGCCAGCAGTTTGACGGACAGGGGGCTGATAGATGAGCAGTTCTTC

v_gene: TRBV5-4
abundance: -
d_gene: TRBD2
j_gene: TRBJ2-3
CDR3aa: CASSLGLAGVNTDTQYF
CDR3nt: TGTGCCAGCAGCTTGGGGCTAGCGGGAGTAAACACAGATACGCAGTATTTT

v_gene: TRBV5-4
abundance: -
d_gene: TRBD2
j_gene: TRBJ2-1
CDR3aa: CASSLPGLEATNEQFF
CDR3nt: TGTGCCAGCAGCTTACCGGGACTAGAGGCGACGAATGAGCAGTTCTTC

v_gene: TRBV15
abundance: -
d_gene: TRBD2
j_gene: TRBJ2-1
CDR3aa: CATSRESGGAIEQFF
CDR3nt: TGTGCCACCAGCAGAGAAAGCGGGGGGGCCATTGAGCAGTTCTTC

v_gene: TRBV27
abundance: -
d_gene: TRBD2
j_gene: TRBJ2-7
CDR3aa: CASRGTSGSYEQYF
CDR3nt: TGTGCCAGCAGGGGGACTAGCGGTTCCTACGAGCAGTACTTC

v_gene: TRBV7-9
abundance: -
d_gene: TRBD1
j_gene: TRBJ2-2
CDR3aa: CASSLTQGSSGELFF
CDR3nt: TGTGCCAGCAGCCTCACACAGGGGAGTAGCGGGGAGCTGTTTTTT

v_gene: TRBV13
abundance: -
d_gene: TRBD1
j_gene: TRBJ2-1
CDR3aa: CASSLVGGQGHEQFF
CDR3nt: TGTGCCAGCAGCTTAGTGGGGGGACAGGGCCATGAGCAGTTCTTC

v_gene: TRBV2
abundance: few
d_gene: -
j_gene: TRBJ1-3
CDR3aa: CASSEVRGNTIYF
CDR3nt: TGTGCCAGCAGTGAAGTGAGGGGGAACACCATATATTTT

v_gene: TRBV6-5
abundance: -
d_gene: -
j_gene: TRBJ1-5
CDR3aa: CASSYAQHNQPQHF
CDR3nt: TGTGCCAGCAGTTACGCACAGCACAATCAGCCCCAGCATTTT

v_gene: TRBV5-1
abundance: -
d_gene: TRBD1
j_gene: TRBJ1-1
CDR3aa: CASIPGTGLNTEAFF
CDR3nt: TGCGCCAGCATTCCCGGGACAGGGCTCAACACTGAAGCTTTCTTT

v_gene: TRBV6-6
abundance: -
d_gene: -
j_gene: TRBJ2-3
CDR3aa: CASRLRSAATDTQYF
CDR3nt: TGTGCCAGCAGATTACGGTCCGCGGCAACAGATACGCAGTATTTT

v_gene: TRBV7-2
abundance: -
d_gene: -
j_gene: TRBJ1-1
CDR3aa: CASSLASGQNTEAFF
CDR3nt: TGTGCCAGCAGCTTAGCCTCCGGACAGAACACTGAAGCTTTCTTT

v_gene: TRBV6-5
abundance: -
d_gene: -
j_gene: TRBJ2-2
CDR3aa: CASSRPMLATGELFF
CDR3nt: TGTGCCAGCAGTCGCCCAATGCTAGCAACCGGGGAGCTGTTTTTT

v_gene: TRBV19
abundance: -
d_gene: TRBD1
j_gene: TRBJ2-7
CDR3aa: CASSSGQGGEQYF
CDR3nt: TGTGCCAGTAGTTCGGGACAGGGGGGCGAGCAGTACTTC